This T cell receptor beta chain was identified in a study of identical twins. Germline CDR1 ENHRY, CDR2 SYGVKD. V dropped 6 bases and J dropped 8; count of bases not matched to a gene: 3. This CDR3 is 13 amino acids long. TCRdb used MiXCR to reprocess the 5' RACE reads, holding one entry per CDR3 protein. This sample carries around 1.7 million distinct CDR3 sequences, about 32% of them seen once, and the ten largest clones take about 0.25%. The sample taken for sequencing was cord blood. This TCR derives from a newborn girl in good health. The V gene is TRBV10-3, the J gene TRBJ2-1; 11 bases agree with TRBD2. The CDR3 spells CAISTSGRDEQFF. CDR3 DNA: TGTGCCATCAGCACTAGCGGGAGAGATGAGCAGTTCTTC.